A single sample is the source of the 31 T cell receptor beta chains below, sequenced in a study of blood T cell repertoires in COVID-19. Sequencing used immunoSEQ multiplex PCR; TCRdb keeps in-frame clones, though not all of them. The repertoire holds tens of thousands of clones, with around three quarters as singletons. The sequenced sample consisted of peripheral blood. The receptors here all came from a human donor in a cohort sampled during active COVID-19.

The chain carries TRBV20-1 and TRBJ2-1, with D perhaps matching TRBD2 (6 bases). V was clipped by 3 bases and J by 2 bases, with 11 bases between them. This CDR3 spans 14 amino acids. Germline assignment: CDR1 DFQATT and CDR2 SNEGSKA (reference sequence). The CDR3 loop is CSASGGAPYNEQFF. CDR3 in DNA: TGCAGTGCTAGTGGCGGGGCCCCCTACAATGAGCAGTTCTTC.

The table lists this clone with a few counts. The gene calls are TRBV3-1 (or the pseudogene TRBV3-2) and TRBJ1-4, with TRBD1 matching 7 bases. Germline CDR1 reads LGHDT; CDR2 reads YNNKEL (reference sequence). J was trimmed by 0 bases and V by 6 bases; bases with no gene match: 7. This CDR3 has 16 residues. CDR3 loop: CASSPRQGTTNEKLFF. The CDR3 DNA reads TGTGCCAGCAGTCCAAGACAGGGAACAACTAATGAAAAACTGTTTTTT.

The genes are TRBV3-1 (or the pseudogene TRBV3-2) and TRBJ2-3, with 13 bases matching TRBD2. The length of the CDR3 is 18 residues. Germline trimming cut 1 base from V and 7 bases from J; bases unmatched to any gene: 11. Germline-derived CDR1 and CDR2 are LGHDT and YNNKEL (reference sequence). CDR3 sequence (DNA): TGTGCCAGCAGCCAAGCCGTACTAGCGGGAGGGAATTTCTATACGCAGTATTTT. Protein product: CASSQAVLAGGNFYTQYF.

This chain connects TRBV5-1 to TRBJ2-2, with D perhaps matching TRBD1 (5 bases). V was trimmed by 0 bases and J by 5 bases, leaving 14 bases between them. The CDR3 consists of 16 residues. CDR1 SGHRS and CDR2 YFSETQ come from the germline V gene. CDR3 in DNA: TGCGCCAGCAGCTTGGTATTGGGGCGGACAACCGGGGAGCTGTTTTTT. Translating gives CASSLVLGRTTGELFF.

This clone has just one count. V and J are TRBV28 and TRBJ1-6; D is unclear. Germline V gene lookup returns CDR1 MDHEN and CDR2 SYDVKM. There are 14 residues in the CDR3. V dropped 2 bases and J dropped 7 bases, with 9 bases sitting between them. CDR3 nucleotides: TGTGCCAGCAGTTTACTTCCCGGGAATTCACCCCTCCACTTT. Protein: CASSLLPGNSPLHF.

This rearrangement joins TRBV28 to TRBJ1-2, with TRBD1 identical over 9 bases. The CDR3 covers 14 residues. The germline CDR1 and CDR2 sequences are MDHEN and SYDVKM. V lost 8 bases and J lost 8; bases outside the gene matches: 12. CDR3 bases: TGTGCCAGCCGAGTGGGGACAGGGATTCAAGGCTACACCTTC. This sequence encodes CASRVGTGIQGYTF.

This clone showed up just once. CDR3 nucleotides: TGTGCCAGCAGATTAGACAGGGTGGGGTCCTACGAGCAGTACTTC. This encodes CASRLDRVGSYEQYF. V is TRBV5-6 and J is TRBJ2-7; 7 bases align to TRBD1. This CDR3 contains 15 residues. Germline V gene data show CDR1 as SGHDT and CDR2 as YYEEEE. With 5 bases clipped from V and 1 base from J, the junction kept 9 bases outside the gene matches.

This clone was seen a few times. The genes are TRBV5-1 and TRBJ2-1; perhaps TRBD1 as D (6 bases). Per the germline V gene, CDR1 is SGHRS and CDR2 is YFSETQ. Trimming removed 2 bases at V and 9 bases at J, with 15 bases between. The CDR3 runs 14 residues. CDR3 protein: CASSFASEQGEQFF. The CDR3 DNA is TGCGCCAGCAGCTTTGCATCCGAACAGGGTGAGCAGTTCTTC.

V gene TRBV18 combines with J gene TRBJ2-4; TRBD2 is a possible D gene (6 bases). The CDR3 extends over 15 amino acids. Germline V gene lookup returns CDR1 KGHSH and CDR2 LQKENI. Trimming cost V 2 bases and J 2 bases, with 10 bases left between them. The CDR3, as DNA: TGTGCCAGCTCACCATCAAGCGGGCCCAAAAACATTCAGTACTTC. Translation gives CASSPSSGPKNIQYF. Filled out from reference TRBV18 and TRBJ2-4, the complete variable domain reads NAGVMQNPRHLVRRRGQEARLRCSPMKGHSHVYWYRQLPEEGLKFMVYLQKENIIDESGMPKERFSAEFPKEGPSILRIQQVVRGDSAAYFCASSPSSGPKNIQYFGAGTRLSVL.

This clone has just one count. This chain uses TRBV7-2 with TRBJ2-5; perhaps TRBD2 as D (5 bases). The germline CDR1 and CDR2 sequences are SGHTA and FQGNSA. Trimming stripped 0 bases from V and 3 bases from J, with 11 bases between. This CDR3 region has 15 residues. The CDR3 DNA reads as TGTGCCAGCAGCTTAGCAATCCTAGCAGAAGAGACCCAGTACTTC. Translating gives CASSLAILAEETQYF.

This clone was recorded a few times. This chain links TRBV7-2 with TRBJ2-5; D is ambiguous. The CDR3 runs 13 residues. The V gene lost 2 bases and the J gene lost 5 bases, with 9 bases spanning the gap. Germline V gene sequence: CDR1 SGHTA, CDR2 FQGNSA. CDR3 amino acids: CASSLPPRETQYF. The CDR3 DNA reads as TGTGCCAGCAGCTTACCCCCCAGGGAGACCCAGTACTTC.

This clone came up once. The rearrangement links TRBV3-1 (or the pseudogene TRBV3-2) to TRBJ1-2, with 7 bases aligning to TRBD1. Germline values: CDR1 LGHDT, CDR2 YNNKEL (reference sequence). The V and J ends lost 0 bases and 8 bases, in that order; junction bases with no gene match: 9. The CDR3 contains 15 residues. The CDR3, as DNA: TGTGCCAGCAGCCAAGATGAGGGCAGGGGGGCCGGCTACACCTTC. This sequence encodes CASSQDEGRGAGYTF.

In this sample, this clone turned up a few times. The chain joins TRBV10-3 to TRBJ1-1; the D is unclear. This CDR3 contains 12 residues. Germline values: CDR1 ENHRY, CDR2 SYGVKD. Trimming shortened V by 6 bases and J by 5 bases, and 10 bases separated the two germline ends. CDR3 sequence reads: CAIRTEVTEAFF. CDR3 DNA: TGTGCCATCAGAACAGAAGTGACTGAAGCTTTCTTT.

V is TRBV14 and J is TRBJ1-1; a weak D match, TRBD1 (5 bases). Germline CDR1 and CDR2: SGHDN and FVKESK. This CDR3 has 15 amino acids. V was shortened by 3 bases and J by 1 base, with 12 bases between the two germline ends. CDR3 protein: CASSQGGGGNTEAFF. CDR3 in DNA: TGTGCCAGCAGCCAGGGTGGCGGGGGGAACACTGAAGCTTTCTTT.

This rearrangement joins TRBV5-6 to TRBJ2-5; TRBD2 is a possible D gene (5 bases). The CDR3 length is 16 residues. Germline V CDR1 and CDR2: SGHDT, YYEEEE. V gave up 4 bases and J gave up 3 bases, with 19 bases separating them. The CDR3 nucleotides are TGTGCCAGCAGCGACAAACTAGAGAGGCTAAAAGAGACCCAGTACTTC. The encoded protein is CASSDKLERLKETQYF.

The rearrangement links TRBV2 to TRBJ1-1; D ambiguous. The CDR3 has 13 residues. V was shortened by 10 bases and J by 3 bases, with 15 bases between the two germline ends. Germline V lookup: CDR1 SNHLY, CDR2 FYNNEI. This CDR3 reads CATVRELDTEAFF. The CDR3 DNA sequence: TGTGCCACCGTGAGAGAGCTAGACACTGAAGCTTTCTTT.

This clone was recorded only once. The J gene is TRBJ2-5, the V gene TRBV28, with 7 nucleotides matching TRBD1. Trimming cost V 0 bases and J 4 bases; bases outside gene matches: 5. This CDR3 is built from 15 residues. The germline gives CDR1 MDHEN, CDR2 SYDVKM. For the CDR3, the DNA is TGTGCCAGCAGTTTATGGACAGGGCGAGGAGAGACCCAGTACTTC. It is translated as CASSLWTGRGETQYF.

The V gene is TRBV7-2, the J gene TRBJ1-6, with D uncertain. The CDR3 has 17 residues. The germline V gene has CDR1 SGHTA and CDR2 FQGNSA. Trimming left V 1 base short and J 2 bases short, with 12 bases between. In DNA form, the CDR3 reads TGTGCCAGCAGCTTAGGTTCGCCCGGGGCCTATAATTCACCCCTCCACTTT. Its protein is CASSLGSPGAYNSPLHF.

This chain uses TRBV28 with TRBJ2-5, with a tentative D call TRBD1 (5 bases). The germline V and J ends were trimmed by 5 bases and 0 bases, with 19 bases remaining between them. The length of the CDR3 is 17 residues. Germline assignment: CDR1 MDHEN and CDR2 SYDVKM. In DNA, the CDR3 is TGTGCCAGCAGTCTCCCCCCGTGGGGCAGGTACCAAGAGACCCAGTACTTC. The encoded protein is CASSLPPWGRYQETQYF.

The J gene is TRBJ2-5, the V gene TRBV7-2, with 9 bases lining up with TRBD2. This CDR3 is 16 amino acids long. V lost 2 bases and J lost 7; bases outside the gene matches: 11. Looked up from germline, CDR1 is SGHTA and CDR2 is FQGNSA. The CDR3 loop is CASSLSVSGSGGTQYF. Written as DNA, the CDR3 is TGTGCCAGCAGCTTATCAGTTAGCGGGAGCGGTGGGACCCAGTACTTC.

CDR3 in amino acids: CPSSKRGQGGRNTGELFF. DNA of the CDR3: TGTCCCAGCAGCAAAAGGGGGCAGGGGGGCCGTAACACCGGGGAGCTGTTTTTT. The V call is TRBV21-1, the J call TRBJ2-2; the table gives TRBD1 as D, unverified against the DNA. TRBV21-1 is designated a pseudogene. This CDR3 comprises 18 residues.

The sample holds one count of this clone. V is TRBV5-8 and J is TRBJ1-4; TRBD1 matches at 9 bases. The V gene end was trimmed by 0 bases and the J gene end by 11 bases; junction bases not matched to a gene: 8. Per germline, CDR1 SGHTS and CDR2 YDEGEE. This CDR3 contains 15 residues. The CDR3 coding sequence is TGTGCCAGCAGCTTGGACGGGACAGGGTCGAGGAAACTGTTTTTT. This translates into CASSLDGTGSRKLFF.

This chain links TRBV7-9 with TRBJ2-5; no definite D call. Trimming took off 4 bases at V and 4 bases at J, with 10 bases between the two ends. Looked up from germline, CDR1 is SEHNR and CDR2 is FQNEAQ (reference sequence). The CDR3 runs to 13 residues. The CDR3 DNA sequence: TGTGCCAGCAGCTCTAGAGCGTCAGAGACCCAGTACTTC. Encoded protein: CASSSRASETQYF.

This chain connects TRBV10-3 to TRBJ2-1; 9 positions match TRBD2. The trim removed 10 bases at V and 6 bases at J, leaving 10 bases unmatched. CDR1 ENHRY and CDR2 SYGVKD come from the germline V gene. The CDR3 totals 14 residues. CDR3 nucleotide sequence: TGTGCCACCGGCGGGGGGGCAGGGTTCAATGAGCAGTTCTTC. It codes for CATGGGAGFNEQFF.

The V and J genes are TRBV28 and TRBJ1-5, with 10 bases lining up with TRBD1. The V gene's germline CDR1 is MDHEN and CDR2 SYDVKM. Germline trimming cut 5 bases from V and 6 bases from J; bases unmatched to any gene: 7. This CDR3 is 15 amino acids long. CDR3 DNA: TGTGCCAGCAGTGGAGGGACAGGGGTTGGTCAGCCCCAGCATTTT. Amino acid sequence: CASSGGTGVGQPQHF.

This clone was counted a few times. The chain joins TRBV5-6 to TRBJ1-1; D gene ambiguous. The CDR3 contains 13 residues. The V end was cut by 5 bases, the J end by 6 bases, with 14 bases between. Germline V lookup: CDR1 SGHDT, CDR2 YYEEEE. The CDR3 region is CASSFGRSAEAFF. Here the CDR3 DNA reads TGTGCCAGCAGTTTCGGACGTAGCGCTGAAGCTTTCTTT.

The chain uses TRBV28 and TRBJ2-3; 10 nucleotides align to TRBD2. Germline trimming cut 4 bases from V and 5 bases from J; bases unmatched to any gene: 9. The CDR3 runs 16 residues. Germline CDR1 reads MDHEN; CDR2 reads SYDVKM. The CDR3 DNA is TGTGCCAGCAGTTCCTGGGGAGCGGGAGGGTTAGATACGCAGTATTTT. This gives the protein CASSSWGAGGLDTQYF.

V is TRBV2 and J is TRBJ2-2; the match to TRBD2 covers 15 bases. The CDR3 loop spans 16 amino acids. Germline CDR1 is SNHLY and CDR2 is FYNNEI. Losses at the gene ends were 4 bases for V and 5 bases for J; bases not matched to a gene: 2. For the CDR3, the DNA is TGTGCCAGCAGTGTGGGACTAGCGGGAGGTACCGGGGAGCTGTTTTTT. This sequence encodes CASSVGLAGGTGELFF. The entire variable domain, with the rest obtained from reference TRBV2 and TRBJ2-2, is as follows: EPEVTQTPSHQVTQMGQEVILRCVPISNHLYFYWYRQILGQKVEFLVSFYNNEISEKSEIFDDQFSVERPDGSNFTLKIRSTKLEDSAMYFCASSVGLAGGTGELFFGEGSRLTVL.

This chain uses TRBV5-1 with TRBJ1-1; D perhaps matches TRBD1 (6 bases). The CDR3 is 13 residues long. The ends were cut back, 3 bases at V and 6 bases at J, with 12 bases in the middle. CDR1 SGHRS and CDR2 YFSETQ come from the germline V gene. The chain's CDR3 is CASSSGRGAEAFF. In DNA, the CDR3 is TGCGCCAGCAGCTCGGGGAGGGGGGCTGAAGCTTTCTTT.

The chain joins TRBV21-1 to TRBJ1-5; no check of the table's D call, TRBD1, against the DNA was made. TRBV21-1 is a recognized pseudogene. The length of the CDR3 is 16 residues. In DNA, the CDR3 is TGTGCCAGCAGCGGGTTATGGGGACAGGGTTATCAGCCCCAGCATTTT. Residues: CASSGLWGQGYQPQHF.

The CDR3 sequence is CASTQPGQGGGSNQPQHF. For the CDR3, the DNA is TGTGCCAGCACTCAACCGGGACAGGGGGGAGGTAGCAATCAGCCCCAGCATTTT. The V gene is TRBV6-4, the J gene TRBJ1-5; 11 nucleotides match TRBD1. J was trimmed by 0 bases and V by 7 bases; bases with no gene match: 11. The CDR3 sequence is 18 residues long. Per germline, CDR1 MRHNA and CDR2 SNTAGT.